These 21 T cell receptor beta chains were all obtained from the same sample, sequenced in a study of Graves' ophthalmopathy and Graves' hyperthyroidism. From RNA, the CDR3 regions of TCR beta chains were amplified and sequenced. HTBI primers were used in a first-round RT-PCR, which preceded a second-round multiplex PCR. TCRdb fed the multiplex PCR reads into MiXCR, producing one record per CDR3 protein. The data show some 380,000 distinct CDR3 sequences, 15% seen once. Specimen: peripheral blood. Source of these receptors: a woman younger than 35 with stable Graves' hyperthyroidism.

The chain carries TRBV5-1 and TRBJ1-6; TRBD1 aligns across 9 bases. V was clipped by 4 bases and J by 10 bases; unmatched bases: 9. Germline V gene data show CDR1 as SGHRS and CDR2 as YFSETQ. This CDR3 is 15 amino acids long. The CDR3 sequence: CASSPTGGFGSPLHF. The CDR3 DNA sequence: TGCGCCAGCAGCCCCACAGGGGGCTTCGGATCACCCCTCCACTTT.

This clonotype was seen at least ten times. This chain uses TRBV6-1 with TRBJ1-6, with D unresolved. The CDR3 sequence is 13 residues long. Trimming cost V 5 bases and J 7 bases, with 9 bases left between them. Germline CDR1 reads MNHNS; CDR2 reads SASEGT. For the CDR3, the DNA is TGTGCCAGCAGTCAGGAGGTCAATTCACCCCTCCACTTT. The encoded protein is CASSQEVNSPLHF.

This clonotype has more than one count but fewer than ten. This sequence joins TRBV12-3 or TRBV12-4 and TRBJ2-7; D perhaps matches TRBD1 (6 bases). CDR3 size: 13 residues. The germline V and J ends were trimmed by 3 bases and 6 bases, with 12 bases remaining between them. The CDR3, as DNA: TGTGCCAGCAGTTTCCGGCAGGGGAGCGAGCAGTACTTC. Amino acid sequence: CASSFRQGSEQYF.

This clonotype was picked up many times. This CDR3 reads CASRPTGQGSHEQYF. As DNA, the CDR3 is TGTGCCAGCAGACCTACGGGACAGGGATCCCACGAGCAGTACTTC. The V call is TRBV13, the J call TRBJ2-7, with 9 bases matching TRBD1. Germline values: CDR1 PRHDT, CDR2 FYEKMQ (reference sequence). V lost 6 bases and J lost 5; bases outside the gene matches: 11. CDR3 size: 15 residues.

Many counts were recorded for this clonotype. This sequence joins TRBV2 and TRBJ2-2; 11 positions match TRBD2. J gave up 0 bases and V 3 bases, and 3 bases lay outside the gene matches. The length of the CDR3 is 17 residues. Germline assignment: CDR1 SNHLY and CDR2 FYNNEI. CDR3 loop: CASSDTSGGTNTGELFF. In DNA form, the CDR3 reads TGTGCCAGCAGTGACACTAGCGGGGGAACGAACACCGGGGAGCTGTTTTTT.

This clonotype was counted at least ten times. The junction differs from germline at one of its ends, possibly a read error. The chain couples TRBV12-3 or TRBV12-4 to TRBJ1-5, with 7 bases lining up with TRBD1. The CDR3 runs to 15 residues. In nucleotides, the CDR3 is TGTGCCAACAGTTTGGGGAACAGGGGTCGTCAGCCCCAGCATTTT. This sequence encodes CANSLGNRGRQPQHF.

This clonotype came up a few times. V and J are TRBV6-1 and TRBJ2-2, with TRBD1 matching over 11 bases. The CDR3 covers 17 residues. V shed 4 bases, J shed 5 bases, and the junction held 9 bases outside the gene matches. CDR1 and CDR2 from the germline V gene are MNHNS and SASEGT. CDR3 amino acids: CASSGYGDRGWTGELFF. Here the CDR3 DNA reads TGTGCCAGCAGTGGATACGGGGACAGGGGGTGGACCGGGGAGCTGTTTTTT.

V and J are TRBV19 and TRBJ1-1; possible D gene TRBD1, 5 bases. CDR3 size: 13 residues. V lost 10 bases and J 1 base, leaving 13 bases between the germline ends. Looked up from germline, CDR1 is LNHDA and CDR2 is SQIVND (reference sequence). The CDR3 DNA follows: TGTGCCACTAGAAATAGGGGGAACACTGAAGCTTTCTTT. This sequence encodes CATRNRGNTEAFF.

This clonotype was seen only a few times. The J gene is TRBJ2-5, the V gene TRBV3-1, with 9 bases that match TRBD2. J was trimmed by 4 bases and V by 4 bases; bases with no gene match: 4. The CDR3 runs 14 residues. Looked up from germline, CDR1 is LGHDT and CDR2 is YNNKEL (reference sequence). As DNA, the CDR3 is TGTGCCAGCAGCCCGTCGGGACTAGCAGAGACCCAGTACTTC. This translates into CASSPSGLAETQYF.

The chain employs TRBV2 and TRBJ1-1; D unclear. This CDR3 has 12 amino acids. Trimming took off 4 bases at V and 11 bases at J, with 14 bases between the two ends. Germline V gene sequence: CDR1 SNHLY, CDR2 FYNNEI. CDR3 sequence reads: CASSVKGGGAFF. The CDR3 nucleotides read TGTGCCAGCAGTGTGAAGGGCGGTGGGGCTTTCTTT.

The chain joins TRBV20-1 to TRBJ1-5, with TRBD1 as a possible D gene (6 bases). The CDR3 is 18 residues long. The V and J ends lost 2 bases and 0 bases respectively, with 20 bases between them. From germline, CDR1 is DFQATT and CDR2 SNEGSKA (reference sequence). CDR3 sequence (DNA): TGCAGTGCTAGACTGAGGGGGGGACGGAGTTTTAGCAATCAGCCCCAGCATTTT. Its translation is CSARLRGGRSFSNQPQHF.

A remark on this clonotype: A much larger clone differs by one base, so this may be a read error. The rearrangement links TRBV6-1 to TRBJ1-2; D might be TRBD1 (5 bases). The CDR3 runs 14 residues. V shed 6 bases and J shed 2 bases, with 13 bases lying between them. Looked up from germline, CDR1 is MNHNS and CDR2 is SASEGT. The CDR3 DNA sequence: TGTGCCAGCAGCTTCCGGGACTACAACTATGGCTACACCTTC. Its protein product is CASSFRDYNYGYTF.

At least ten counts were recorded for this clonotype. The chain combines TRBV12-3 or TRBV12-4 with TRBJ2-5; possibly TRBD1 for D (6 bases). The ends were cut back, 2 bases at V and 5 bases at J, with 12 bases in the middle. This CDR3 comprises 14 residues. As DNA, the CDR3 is TGTGCCAGCAGTTTACAGGGGAAGACGGAGACCCAGTACTTC. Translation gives CASSLQGKTETQYF.

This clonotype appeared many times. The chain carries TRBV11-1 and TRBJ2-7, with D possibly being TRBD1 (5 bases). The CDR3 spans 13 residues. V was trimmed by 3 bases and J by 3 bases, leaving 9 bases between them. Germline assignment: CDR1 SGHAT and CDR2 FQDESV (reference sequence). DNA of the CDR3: TGTGCCAGCAGCTTTTTCAGGGACTACGAGCAGTACTTC. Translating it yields CASSFFRDYEQYF.

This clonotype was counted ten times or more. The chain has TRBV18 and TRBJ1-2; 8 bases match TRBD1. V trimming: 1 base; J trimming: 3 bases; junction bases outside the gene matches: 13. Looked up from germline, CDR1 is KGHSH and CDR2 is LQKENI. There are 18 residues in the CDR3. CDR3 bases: TGTGCCAGCTCACCACTCGTGCCAGGGGGCGAGAGGCACTATGGCTACACCTTC. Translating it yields CASSPLVPGGERHYGYTF.

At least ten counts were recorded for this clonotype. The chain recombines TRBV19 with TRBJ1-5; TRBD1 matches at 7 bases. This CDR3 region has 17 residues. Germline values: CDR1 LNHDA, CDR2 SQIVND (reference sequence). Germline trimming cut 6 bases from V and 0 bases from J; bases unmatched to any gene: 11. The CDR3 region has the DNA TGTGCCAGTAGACCCCGGGACAGCCCCTATAGCAATCAGCCCCAGCATTTT. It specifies CASRPRDSPYSNQPQHF.

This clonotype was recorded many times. The CDR3 here is CATSERDRLYEQYF. DNA for the CDR3: TGTGCCACCAGTGAAAGGGACAGACTTTACGAGCAGTACTTC. The chain combines TRBV24-1 with TRBJ2-7; TRBD1 matches at 7 bases. V lost 4 bases and J lost 4; bases outside the gene matches: 6. Germline values: CDR1 KGHDR, CDR2 SFDVKD. The CDR3 is made up of 14 amino acids.

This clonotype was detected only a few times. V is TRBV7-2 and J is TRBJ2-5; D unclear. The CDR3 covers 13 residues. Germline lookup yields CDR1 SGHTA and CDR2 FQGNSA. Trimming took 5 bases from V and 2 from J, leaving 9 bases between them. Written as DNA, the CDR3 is TGTGCCAGCAGCCTCGTCCTGCAAGAGACCCAGTACTTC. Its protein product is CASSLVLQETQYF. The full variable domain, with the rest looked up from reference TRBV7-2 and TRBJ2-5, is GAGVSQSPSNKVTEKGKDVELRCDPISGHTALYWYRQSLGQGLEFLIYFQGNSAPDKSGLPSDRFSAERTGGSVSTLTIQRTQQEDSAVYLCASSLVLQETQYFGPGTRLLVL.

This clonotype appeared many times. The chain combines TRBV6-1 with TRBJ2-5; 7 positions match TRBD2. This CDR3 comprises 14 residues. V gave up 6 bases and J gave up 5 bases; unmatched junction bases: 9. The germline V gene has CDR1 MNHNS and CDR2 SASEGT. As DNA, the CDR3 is TGTGCCAGCAGCCTCGGGACTATACCGGAGACCCAGTACTTC. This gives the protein CASSLGTIPETQYF.

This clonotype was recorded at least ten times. The DNA for the CDR3 is TGTGCCAGCAGTTTTTTTCGACCTGGGACGGTGGATCAGCCCCAGCATTTT. Its translation: CASSFFRPGTVDQPQHF. V usage is TRBV6-5 and J usage is TRBJ1-5; TRBD1 is a possible D gene (5 bases). Germline V gene sequence: CDR1 MNHEY, CDR2 SVGAGI. Trimming cost V 4 bases and J 5 bases, with 21 bases left between them. The CDR3 totals 17 residues.

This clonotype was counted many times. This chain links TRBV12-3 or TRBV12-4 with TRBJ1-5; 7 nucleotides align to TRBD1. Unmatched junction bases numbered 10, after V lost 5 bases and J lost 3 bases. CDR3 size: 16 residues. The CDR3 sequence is CASSQSYRGLNQPQHF. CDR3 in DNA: TGTGCCAGCAGTCAAAGTTACAGGGGTCTCAATCAGCCCCAGCATTTT.